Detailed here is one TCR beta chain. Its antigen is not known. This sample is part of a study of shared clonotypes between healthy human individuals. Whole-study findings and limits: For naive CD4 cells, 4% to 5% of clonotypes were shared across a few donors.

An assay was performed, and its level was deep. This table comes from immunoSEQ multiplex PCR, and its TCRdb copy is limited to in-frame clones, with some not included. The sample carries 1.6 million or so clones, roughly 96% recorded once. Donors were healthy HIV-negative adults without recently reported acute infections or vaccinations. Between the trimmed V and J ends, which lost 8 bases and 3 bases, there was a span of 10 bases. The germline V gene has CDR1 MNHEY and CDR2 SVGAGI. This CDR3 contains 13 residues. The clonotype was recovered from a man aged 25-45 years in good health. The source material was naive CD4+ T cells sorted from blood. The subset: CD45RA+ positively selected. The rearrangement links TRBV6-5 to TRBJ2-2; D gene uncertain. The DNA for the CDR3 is TGTGCCAGCTTTGCTTGGGACACCGGGGAGCTGTTTTTT. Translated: CASFAWDTGELFF.